There are many counts of the clone carrying this TCR beta chain. Its cognate antigen is unknown. Quantitative barcoded 5'-RACE was used to prepare TCR beta libraries. One entry per CDR3 protein results from TCRdb running MiXCR on the 5' RACE reads. The table has around 210,000 distinct CDR3 sequences, around 8% seen once. These data belong to a study of CD8 T cells in ankylosing spondylitis. Per the germline V gene, CDR1 is DFQATT and CDR2 is SNEGSKA (reference sequence). CDR3 length: 16 residues. Study-wide points: Typical of ankylosing spondylitis blood, it appeared, was a TCR beta motif of several highly homologous variants. Researchers report that disease-linked clones proved CD8+ and relatively rare in peripheral blood.

Sequenced material: blood, either unsorted or a sorted T cell fraction (not recorded which). V usage is TRBV20-1 and J usage is TRBJ1-2; D not resolved. The sequence came from a female donor with ankylosing spondylitis or in good health (not recorded which). CDR3 region: CRVERGNQYSNYGYTF. The CDR3 DNA reads as TGCAGGGTCGAGAGAGGAAACCAATATTCTAACTATGGCTACACCTTC.